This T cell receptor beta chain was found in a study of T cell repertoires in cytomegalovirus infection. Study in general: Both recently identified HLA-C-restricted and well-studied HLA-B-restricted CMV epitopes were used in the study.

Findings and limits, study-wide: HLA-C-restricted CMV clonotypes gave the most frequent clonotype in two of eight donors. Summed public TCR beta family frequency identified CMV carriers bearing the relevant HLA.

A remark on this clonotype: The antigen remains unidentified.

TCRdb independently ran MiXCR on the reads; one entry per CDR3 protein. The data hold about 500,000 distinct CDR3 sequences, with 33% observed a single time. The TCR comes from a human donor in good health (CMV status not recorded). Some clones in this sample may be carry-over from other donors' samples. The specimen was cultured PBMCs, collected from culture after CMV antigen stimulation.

The CDR3: CASSLPITDTQYF. DNA of the CDR3: TGCGCCAGCAGCTTGCCAATCACAGATACGCAGTATTTT. V and J are TRBV5-1 and TRBJ2-3; D gene ambiguous. This CDR3 region has 13 residues. V was cut by 1 base and J by 2 bases, with 5 bases left in between. The germline gives CDR1 SGHRS, CDR2 YFSETQ. Supplemented by reference TRBV5-1 and TRBJ2-3, the full variable domain reads KAGVTQTPRYLIKTRGQQVTLSCSPISGHRSVSWYQQTPGQGLQFLFEYFSETQRNKGNFPGRFSGRQFSNSRSEMNVSTLELGDSALYLCASSLPITDTQYFGPGTRLTVL.